This T cell receptor beta chain is from a study of shared clonotypes between healthy human individuals. Study results and caveats: In contrast to clonotypes shared by all four donors, non-shared clonotypes had lower generation probabilities. The genetic and exposure-history diversity represented was limited by few donors.

Healthy HIV-negative adults without recent acute infections or vaccinations served as donors. Among the donors, all were Caucasian adults who lived in Nashville, Tennessee. Trimming removed 2 bases from V and 3 bases from J, with 11 bases in between. Germline V gives CDR1 MNHEY, CDR2 SVGAGI. The CDR3 length is 15 residues. Clones were sequenced by immunoSEQ multiplex PCR, and TCRdb holds only the in-frame ones, with some missing. The sample lists 850,000 to 1,200,000 clones, about 77% occurring once. Details on this clone: What it recognizes is unknown.

The sequence came from a man in his late teens or twenties in good health. Material: memory CD4+ T cells sorted from blood. Regarding subset: CD45RA-negative fraction. This rearrangement joins TRBV6-5 to TRBJ1-3, with D perhaps matching TRBD1 (6 bases). The CDR3 here is CASSYEGGFGNTIYF. In DNA form, the CDR3 reads TGTGCCAGCAGTTACGAGGGGGGCTTTGGAAACACCATATATTTT.